This TCR beta chain was identified during a study of T cell responses to AZD1222 COVID-19 vaccine. General observations from the study: Among the donors, most were white British and more were female, and clonal diversity was possibly underestimated.

V was pared by 5 bases and J by 0 bases, with 11 bases between. Germline CDR1 is MDHEN and CDR2 is SYDVKM. The CDR3 runs 15 residues. About this clone itself: Its antigen is unknown.

Sequencing was performed with immunoSEQ multiplex PCR; in TCRdb, only in-frame clones are kept and a portion is missing. The sample lists about 160,000 clones, 88% occurring once. Sequenced here: peripheral blood, sampled on day 0 of AZD1222 vaccination. The sequence derives from an adult in good health. This sequence joins TRBV28 and TRBJ1-3; D perhaps matches TRBD1 (5 bases). Here the CDR3 reads CASSHTTASGNTIYF. In DNA form, the CDR3 reads TGTGCCAGCAGTCACACGACAGCCTCTGGAAACACCATATATTTT.